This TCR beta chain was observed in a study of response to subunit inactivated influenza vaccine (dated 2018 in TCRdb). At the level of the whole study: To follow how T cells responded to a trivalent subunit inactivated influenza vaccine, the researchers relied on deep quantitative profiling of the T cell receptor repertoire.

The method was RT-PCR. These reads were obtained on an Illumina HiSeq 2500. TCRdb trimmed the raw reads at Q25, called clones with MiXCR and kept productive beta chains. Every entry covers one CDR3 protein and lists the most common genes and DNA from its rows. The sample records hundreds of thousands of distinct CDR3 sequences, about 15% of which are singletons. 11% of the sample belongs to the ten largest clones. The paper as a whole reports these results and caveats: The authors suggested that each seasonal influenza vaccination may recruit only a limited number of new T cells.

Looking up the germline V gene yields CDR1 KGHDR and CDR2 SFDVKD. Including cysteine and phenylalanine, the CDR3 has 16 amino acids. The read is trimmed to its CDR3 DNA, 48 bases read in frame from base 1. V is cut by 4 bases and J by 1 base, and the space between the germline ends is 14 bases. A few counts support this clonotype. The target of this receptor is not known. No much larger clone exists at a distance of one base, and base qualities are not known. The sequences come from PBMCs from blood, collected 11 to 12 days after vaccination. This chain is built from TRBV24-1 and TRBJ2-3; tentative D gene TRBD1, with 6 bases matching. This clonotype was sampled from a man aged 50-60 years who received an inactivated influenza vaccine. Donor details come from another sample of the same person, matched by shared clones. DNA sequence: TGTGCCACCAGTGACCCGACCAGGGGCGGCACAGATACGCAGTATTTT. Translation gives CATSDPTRGGTDTQYF.